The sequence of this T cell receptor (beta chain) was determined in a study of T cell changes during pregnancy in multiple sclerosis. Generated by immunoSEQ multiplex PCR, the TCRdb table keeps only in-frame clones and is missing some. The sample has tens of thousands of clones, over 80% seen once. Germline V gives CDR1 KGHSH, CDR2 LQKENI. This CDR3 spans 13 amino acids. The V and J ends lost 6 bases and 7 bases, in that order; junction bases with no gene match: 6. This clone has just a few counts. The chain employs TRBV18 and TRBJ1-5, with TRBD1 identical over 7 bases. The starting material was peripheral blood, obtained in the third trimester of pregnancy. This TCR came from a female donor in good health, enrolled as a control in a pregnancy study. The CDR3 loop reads CASSGAGGQPQHF. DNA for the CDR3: TGTGCCAGCTCCGGGGCAGGGGGACAGCCCCAGCATTTT.